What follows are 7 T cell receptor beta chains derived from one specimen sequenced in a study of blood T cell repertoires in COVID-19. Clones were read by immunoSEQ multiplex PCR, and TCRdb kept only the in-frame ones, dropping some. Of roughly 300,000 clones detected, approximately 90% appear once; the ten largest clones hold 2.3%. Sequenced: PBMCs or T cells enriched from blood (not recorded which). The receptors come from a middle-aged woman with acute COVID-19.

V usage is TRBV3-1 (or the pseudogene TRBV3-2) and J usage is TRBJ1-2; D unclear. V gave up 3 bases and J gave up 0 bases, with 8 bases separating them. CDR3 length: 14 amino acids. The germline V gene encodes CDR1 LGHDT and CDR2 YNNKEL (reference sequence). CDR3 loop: CASSQADTNYGYTF. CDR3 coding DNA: TGTGCCAGCAGCCAGGCCGACACTAACTATGGCTACACCTTC.

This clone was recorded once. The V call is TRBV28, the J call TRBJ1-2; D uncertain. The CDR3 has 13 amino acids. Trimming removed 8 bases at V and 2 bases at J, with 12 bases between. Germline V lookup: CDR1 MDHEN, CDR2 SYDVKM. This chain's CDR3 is CASRRGNNYGYTF. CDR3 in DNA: TGTGCCAGCCGCCGGGGTAACAACTATGGCTACACCTTC.

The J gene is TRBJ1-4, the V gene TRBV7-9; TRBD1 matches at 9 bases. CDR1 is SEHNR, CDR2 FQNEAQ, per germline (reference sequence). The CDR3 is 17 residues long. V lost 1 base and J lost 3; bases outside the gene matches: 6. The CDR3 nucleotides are TGTGCCAGCAGCTTAGGGGACAGGGCTCTAGCTAATGAAAAACTGTTTTTT. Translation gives CASSLGDRALANEKLFF.

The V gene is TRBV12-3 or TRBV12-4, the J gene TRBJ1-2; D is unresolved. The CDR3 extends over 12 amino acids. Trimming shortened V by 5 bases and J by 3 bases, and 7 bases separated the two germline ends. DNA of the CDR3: TGTGCCAGCAGTGATCGGGACTATGGCTACACCTTC. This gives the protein CASSDRDYGYTF.

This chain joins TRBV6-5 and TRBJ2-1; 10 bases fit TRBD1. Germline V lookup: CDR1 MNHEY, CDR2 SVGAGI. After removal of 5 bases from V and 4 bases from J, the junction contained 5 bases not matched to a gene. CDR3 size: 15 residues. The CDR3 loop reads CASSRGTGEYNEQFF. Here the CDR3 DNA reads TGTGCCAGCAGTCGCGGGACAGGGGAATACAATGAGCAGTTCTTC.

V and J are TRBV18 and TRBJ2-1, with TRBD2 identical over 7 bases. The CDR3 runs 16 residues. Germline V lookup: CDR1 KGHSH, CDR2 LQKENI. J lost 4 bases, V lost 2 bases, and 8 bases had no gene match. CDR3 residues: CASSPIGLAVYNEQFF. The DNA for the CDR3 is TGTGCCAGCTCACCAATCGGGCTAGCGGTATACAATGAGCAGTTCTTC.

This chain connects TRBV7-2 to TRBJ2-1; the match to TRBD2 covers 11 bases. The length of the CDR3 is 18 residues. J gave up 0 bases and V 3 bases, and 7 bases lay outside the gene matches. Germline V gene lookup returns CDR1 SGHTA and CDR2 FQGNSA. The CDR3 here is CASSFKLAGVTSYNEQFF. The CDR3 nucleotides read TGTGCCAGCAGCTTTAAACTAGCGGGGGTTACCTCCTACAATGAGCAGTTCTTC.